The present T cell receptor (beta chain) was sequenced within a study of T cells in Graves' hyperthyroidism and ophthalmopathy. From RNA transcripts, TCR beta CDR3 regions were amplified. First-round RT-PCR of the TCR CDR3 relied on the HTBI primer set. TCRdb passed the multiplex PCR reads through MiXCR, listing each CDR3 protein once. The sample holds nearly 250,000 distinct CDR3 sequences, approximately 24% seen once. With respect to this clonotype: A much larger clonotype is one base distant, so this may be a read error. Likely a read error: the CDR3 ends without its conserved phenylalanine or tryptophan.

Germline V CDR1 and CDR2: MNHNS, SASEGT. CDR3 size: 13 residues. Trimming stripped 6 bases from V and 11 bases from J, with 16 bases between. V usage is TRBV6-1 and J usage is TRBJ2-2; D call uncertain. Sequencing input: blood. The receptor's source is a woman between 35 and 50 years old with Graves' ophthalmopathy. This chain's CDR3 is CASSHPLGEELFL. In DNA form, the CDR3 reads TGTGCCAGCAGCCACCCTTTGGGCGAAGAGCTGTTTCTT.